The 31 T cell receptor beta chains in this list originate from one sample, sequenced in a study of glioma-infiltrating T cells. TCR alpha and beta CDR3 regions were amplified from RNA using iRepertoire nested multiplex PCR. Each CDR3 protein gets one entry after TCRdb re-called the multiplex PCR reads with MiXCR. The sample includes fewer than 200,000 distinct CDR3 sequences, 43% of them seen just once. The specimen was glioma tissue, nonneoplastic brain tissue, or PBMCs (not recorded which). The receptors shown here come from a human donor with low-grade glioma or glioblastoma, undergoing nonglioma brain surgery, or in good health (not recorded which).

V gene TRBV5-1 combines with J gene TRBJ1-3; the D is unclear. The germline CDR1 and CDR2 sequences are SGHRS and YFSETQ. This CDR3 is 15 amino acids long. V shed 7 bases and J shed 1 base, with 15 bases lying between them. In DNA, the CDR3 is TGCGCCAGCTCCCCATCGGGATCTTCTGGAAACACCATATATTTT. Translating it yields CASSPSGSSGNTIYF.

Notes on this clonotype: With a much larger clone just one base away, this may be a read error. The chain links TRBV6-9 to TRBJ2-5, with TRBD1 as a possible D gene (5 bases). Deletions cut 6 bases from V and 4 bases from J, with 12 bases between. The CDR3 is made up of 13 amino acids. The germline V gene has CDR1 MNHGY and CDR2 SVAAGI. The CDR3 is CASSYRNGETQYF. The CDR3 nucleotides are TGTGCCAGCAGCTACAGGAACGGAGAGACCCAGTACTTC.

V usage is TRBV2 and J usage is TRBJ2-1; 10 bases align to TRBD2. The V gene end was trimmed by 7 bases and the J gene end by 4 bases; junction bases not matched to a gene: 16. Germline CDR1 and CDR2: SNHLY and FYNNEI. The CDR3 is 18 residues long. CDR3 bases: TGTGCCAGCACCGGACTAGCGGAACCCTGGGGGTCTTACAATGAGCAGTTCTTC. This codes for CASTGLAEPWGSYNEQFF.

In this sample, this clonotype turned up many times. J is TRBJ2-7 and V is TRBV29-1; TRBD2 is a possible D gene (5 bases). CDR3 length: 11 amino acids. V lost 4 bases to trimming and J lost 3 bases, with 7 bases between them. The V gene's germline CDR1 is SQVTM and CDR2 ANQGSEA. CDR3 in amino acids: CSVVRDYEQYF. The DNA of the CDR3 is TGCAGCGTTGTGAGGGACTACGAGCAGTACTTC.

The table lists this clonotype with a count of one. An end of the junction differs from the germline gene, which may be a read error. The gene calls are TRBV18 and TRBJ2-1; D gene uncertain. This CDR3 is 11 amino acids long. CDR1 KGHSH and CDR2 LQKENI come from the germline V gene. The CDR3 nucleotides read TGTGCCAGCTCACCAAAGAATGAGAAGTTCTTC. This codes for CASSPKNEKFF.

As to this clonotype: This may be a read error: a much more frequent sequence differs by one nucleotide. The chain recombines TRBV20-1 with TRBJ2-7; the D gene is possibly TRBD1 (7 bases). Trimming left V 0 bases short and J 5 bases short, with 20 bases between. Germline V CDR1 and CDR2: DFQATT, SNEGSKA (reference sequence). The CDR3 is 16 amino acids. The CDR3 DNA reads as TGCAGTGCTAGAGATTTGGCGGAGACAGGGACTCACGAGCAGTACTTC. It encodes CSARDLAETGTHEQYF.

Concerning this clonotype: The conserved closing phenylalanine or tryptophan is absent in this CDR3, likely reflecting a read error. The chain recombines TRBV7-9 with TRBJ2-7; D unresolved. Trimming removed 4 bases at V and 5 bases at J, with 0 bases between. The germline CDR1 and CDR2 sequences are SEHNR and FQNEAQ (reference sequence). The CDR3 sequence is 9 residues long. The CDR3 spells CASSYEQYY. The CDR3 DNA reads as TGTGCCAGCAGCTACGAGCAGTACTAC.

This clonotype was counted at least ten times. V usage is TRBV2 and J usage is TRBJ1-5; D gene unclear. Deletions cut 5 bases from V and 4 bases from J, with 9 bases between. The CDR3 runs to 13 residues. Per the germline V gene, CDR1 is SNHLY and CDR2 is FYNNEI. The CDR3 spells CASSRVRNQPQHF. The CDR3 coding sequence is TGTGCCAGCAGTCGGGTTAGGAATCAGCCCCAGCATTTT.

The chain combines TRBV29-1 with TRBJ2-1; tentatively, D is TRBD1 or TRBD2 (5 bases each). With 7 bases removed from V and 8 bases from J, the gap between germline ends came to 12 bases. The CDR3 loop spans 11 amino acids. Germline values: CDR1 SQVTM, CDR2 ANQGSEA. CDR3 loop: CSASPGHEQFF. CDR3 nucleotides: TGCAGCGCCAGCCCGGGGCATGAGCAGTTCTTC.

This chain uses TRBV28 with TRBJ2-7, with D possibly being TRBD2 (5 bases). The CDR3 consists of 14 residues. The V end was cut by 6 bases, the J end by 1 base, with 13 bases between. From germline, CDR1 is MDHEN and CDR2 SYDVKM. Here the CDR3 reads CASSTSGASYEQYF. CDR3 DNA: TGTGCCAGCAGCACCAGCGGAGCGTCCTACGAGCAGTACTTC.

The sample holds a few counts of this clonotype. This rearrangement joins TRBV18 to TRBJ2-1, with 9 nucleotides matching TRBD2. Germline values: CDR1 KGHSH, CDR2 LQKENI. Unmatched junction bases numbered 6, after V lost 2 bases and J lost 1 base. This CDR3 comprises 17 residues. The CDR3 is CASSPFSGRLSYNEQFF. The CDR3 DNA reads TGTGCCAGCTCACCATTTAGCGGGAGATTGTCCTACAATGAGCAGTTCTTC.

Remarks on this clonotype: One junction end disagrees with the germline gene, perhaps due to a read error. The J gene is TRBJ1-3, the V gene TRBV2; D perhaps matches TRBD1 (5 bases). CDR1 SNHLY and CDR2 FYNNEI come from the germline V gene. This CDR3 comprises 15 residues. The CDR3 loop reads CASWGFDSPRNTIYF. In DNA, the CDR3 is TGCGCCAGCTGGGGTTTCGACAGTCCACGAAACACCATATATTTT.

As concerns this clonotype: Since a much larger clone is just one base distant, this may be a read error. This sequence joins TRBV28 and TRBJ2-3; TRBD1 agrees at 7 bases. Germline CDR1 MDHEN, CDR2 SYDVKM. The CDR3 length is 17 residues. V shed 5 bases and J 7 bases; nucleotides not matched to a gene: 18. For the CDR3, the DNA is TGTGCCAGCAGTGCCGACCTACACAGGGGCCTAACTTATACGCAGTATTTT. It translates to CASSADLHRGLTYTQYF. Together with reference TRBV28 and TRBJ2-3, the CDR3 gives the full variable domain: DVKVTQSSRYLVKRTGEKVFLECVQDMDHENMFWYRQDPGLGLRLIYFSYDVKMKEKGDIPEGYSVSREKKERFSLILESASTNQTSMYLCASSADLHRGLTYTQYFGPGTRLTVL.

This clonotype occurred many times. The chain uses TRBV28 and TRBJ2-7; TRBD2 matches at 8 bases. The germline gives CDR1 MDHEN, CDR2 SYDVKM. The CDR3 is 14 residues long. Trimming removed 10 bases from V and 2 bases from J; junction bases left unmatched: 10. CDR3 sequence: CATRGLAGAYEQYF. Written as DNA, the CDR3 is TGTGCCACCAGAGGGCTAGCGGGCGCCTACGAGCAGTACTTC.

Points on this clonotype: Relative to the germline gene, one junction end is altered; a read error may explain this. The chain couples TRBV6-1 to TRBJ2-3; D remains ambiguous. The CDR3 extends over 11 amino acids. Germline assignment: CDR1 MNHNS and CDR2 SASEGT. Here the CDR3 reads CASTFNTAKYF. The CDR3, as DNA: TGTGCCAGCACCTTCAACACAGCCAAGTATTTC.

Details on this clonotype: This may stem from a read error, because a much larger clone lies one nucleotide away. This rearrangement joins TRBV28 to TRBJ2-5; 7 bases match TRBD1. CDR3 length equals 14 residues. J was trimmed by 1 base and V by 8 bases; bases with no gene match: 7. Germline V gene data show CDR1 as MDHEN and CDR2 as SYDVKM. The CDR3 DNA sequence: TGTGCCAGCCGTCAGGGACAGATCCAAGAGACCCAGTACTTC. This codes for CASRQGQIQETQYF. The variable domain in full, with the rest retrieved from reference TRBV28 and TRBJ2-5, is DVKVTQSSRYLVKRTGEKVFLECVQDMDHENMFWYRQDPGLGLRLIYFSYDVKMKEKGDIPEGYSVSREKKERFSLILESASTNQTSMYLCASRQGQIQETQYFGPGTRLLVL.

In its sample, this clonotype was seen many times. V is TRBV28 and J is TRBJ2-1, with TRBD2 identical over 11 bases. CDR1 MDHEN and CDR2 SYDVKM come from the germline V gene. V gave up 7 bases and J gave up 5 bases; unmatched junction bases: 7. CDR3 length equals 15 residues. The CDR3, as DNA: TGTGCCAGCACAGATGGGACTAGCGGCCACAATGAGCAGTTCTTC. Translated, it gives CASTDGTSGHNEQFF. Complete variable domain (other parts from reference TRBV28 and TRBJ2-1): DVKVTQSSRYLVKRTGEKVFLECVQDMDHENMFWYRQDPGLGLRLIYFSYDVKMKEKGDIPEGYSVSREKKERFSLILESASTNQTSMYLCASTDGTSGHNEQFFGPGTRLTVL.

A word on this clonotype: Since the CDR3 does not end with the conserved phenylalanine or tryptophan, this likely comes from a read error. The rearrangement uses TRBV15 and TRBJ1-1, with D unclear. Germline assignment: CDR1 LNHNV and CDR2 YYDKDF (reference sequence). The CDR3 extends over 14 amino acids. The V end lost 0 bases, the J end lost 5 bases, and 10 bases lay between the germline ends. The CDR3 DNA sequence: TGTGCCACCAGCAGAGATTCAGCAGTAACTGAAGCTTTCCTT. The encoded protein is CATSRDSAVTEAFL.

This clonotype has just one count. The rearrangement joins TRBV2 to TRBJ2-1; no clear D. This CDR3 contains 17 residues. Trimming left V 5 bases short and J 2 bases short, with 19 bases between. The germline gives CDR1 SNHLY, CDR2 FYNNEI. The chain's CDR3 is CASSRQVNYGPYNEQFF. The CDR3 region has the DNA TGTGCCAGCAGTAGGCAGGTAAATTATGGGCCCTACAATGAGCAGTTCTTC. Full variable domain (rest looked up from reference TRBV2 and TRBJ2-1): EPEVTQTPSHQVTQMGQEVILRCVPISNHLYFYWYRQILGQKVEFLVSFYNNEISEKSEIFDDQFSVERPDGSNFTLKIRSTKLEDSAMYFCASSRQVNYGPYNEQFFGPGTRLTVL.

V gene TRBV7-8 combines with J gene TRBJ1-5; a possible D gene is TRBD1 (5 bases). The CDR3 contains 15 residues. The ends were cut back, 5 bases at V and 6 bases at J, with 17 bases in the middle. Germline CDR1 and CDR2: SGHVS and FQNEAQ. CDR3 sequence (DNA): TGTGCCAGCAGCATAGGGGCGGGGTCGGCTCAGCCCCAGCATTTT. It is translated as CASSIGAGSAQPQHF.

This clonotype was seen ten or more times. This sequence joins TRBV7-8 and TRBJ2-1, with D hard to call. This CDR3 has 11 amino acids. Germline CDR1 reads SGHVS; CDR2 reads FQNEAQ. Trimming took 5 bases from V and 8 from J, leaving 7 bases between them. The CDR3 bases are TGTGCCAGCAGCCTCCAAGATGAGCAGTTCTTC. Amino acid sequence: CASSLQDEQFF.

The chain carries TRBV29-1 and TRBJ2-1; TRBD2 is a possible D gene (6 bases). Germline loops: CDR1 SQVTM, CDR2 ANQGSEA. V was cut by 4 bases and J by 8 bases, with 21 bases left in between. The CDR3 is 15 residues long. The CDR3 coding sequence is TGCAGCGTTGCGGTCGACGGGAGAGCTTCCGATGAGCAGTTCTTC. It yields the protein CSVAVDGRASDEQFF.

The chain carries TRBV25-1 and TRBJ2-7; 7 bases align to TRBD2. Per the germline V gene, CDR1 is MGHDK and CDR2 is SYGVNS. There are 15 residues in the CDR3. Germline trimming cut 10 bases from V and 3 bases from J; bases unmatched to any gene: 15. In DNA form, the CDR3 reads TGTGCCACCACAGAATTTAGCGGGTCCAGCTACGAGCAGTACTTC. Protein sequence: CATTEFSGSSYEQYF.

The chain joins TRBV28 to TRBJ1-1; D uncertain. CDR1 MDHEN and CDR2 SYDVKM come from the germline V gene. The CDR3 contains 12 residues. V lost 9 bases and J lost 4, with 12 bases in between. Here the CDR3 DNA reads TGTGCCAGGTGGGCGGGAAGCACTGAAGCTTTCTTT. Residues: CARWAGSTEAFF.

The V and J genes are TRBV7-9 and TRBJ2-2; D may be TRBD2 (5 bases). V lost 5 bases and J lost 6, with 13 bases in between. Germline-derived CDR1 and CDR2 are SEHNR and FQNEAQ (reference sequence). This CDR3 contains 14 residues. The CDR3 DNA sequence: TGTGCCAGCAGCAAGGACGGGGAGTCCGGGGAGCTGTTTTTT. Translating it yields CASSKDGESGELFF.

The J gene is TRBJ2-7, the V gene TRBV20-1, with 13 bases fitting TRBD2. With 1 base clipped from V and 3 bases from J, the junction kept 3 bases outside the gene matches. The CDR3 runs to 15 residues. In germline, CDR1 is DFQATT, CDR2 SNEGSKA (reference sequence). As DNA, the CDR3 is TGCAGTGCTAGAGTTCGGACTAGCGGGAGCTACGAGCAGTACTTC. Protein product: CSARVRTSGSYEQYF.

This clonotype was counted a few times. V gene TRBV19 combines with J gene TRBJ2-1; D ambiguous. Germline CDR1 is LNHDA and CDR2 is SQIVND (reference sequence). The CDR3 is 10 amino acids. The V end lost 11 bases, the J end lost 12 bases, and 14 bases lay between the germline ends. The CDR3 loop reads CARFPAVQFF. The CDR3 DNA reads TGTGCCCGATTCCCGGCAGTGCAGTTCTTC.

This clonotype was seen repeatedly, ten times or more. The CDR3 spells CASSSADSTDTQYF. CDR3 sequence (DNA): TGTGCCAGCAGTTCAGCGGATAGCACAGATACGCAGTATTTT. The chain carries TRBV28 and TRBJ2-3; D is perhaps TRBD2 (5 bases). There are 14 residues in the CDR3. Germline V gene sequence: CDR1 MDHEN, CDR2 SYDVKM. V lost 4 bases, J lost 0 bases, and 8 bases lay in between.

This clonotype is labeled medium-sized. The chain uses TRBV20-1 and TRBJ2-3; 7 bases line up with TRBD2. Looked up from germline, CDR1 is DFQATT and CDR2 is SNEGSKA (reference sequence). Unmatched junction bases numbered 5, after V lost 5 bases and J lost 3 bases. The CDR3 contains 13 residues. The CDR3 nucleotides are TGCAGTGCTCGAGCGGGATCGACAGATACGCAGTATTTT. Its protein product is CSARAGSTDTQYF.

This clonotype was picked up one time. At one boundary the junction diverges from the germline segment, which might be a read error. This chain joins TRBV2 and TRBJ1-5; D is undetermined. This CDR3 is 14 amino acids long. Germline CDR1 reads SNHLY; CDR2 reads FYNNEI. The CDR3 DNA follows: TGTGCCAGCAGTGAAGGGCAAGTCTATCACCCCCAGCATTTT. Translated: CASSEGQVYHPQHF.

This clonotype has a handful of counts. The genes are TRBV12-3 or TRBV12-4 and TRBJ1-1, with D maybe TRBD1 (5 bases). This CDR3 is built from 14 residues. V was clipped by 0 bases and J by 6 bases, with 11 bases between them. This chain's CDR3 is CASSLALGVAEAFF. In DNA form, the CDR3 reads TGTGCCAGCAGTTTAGCGCTAGGGGTGGCTGAAGCTTTCTTT.